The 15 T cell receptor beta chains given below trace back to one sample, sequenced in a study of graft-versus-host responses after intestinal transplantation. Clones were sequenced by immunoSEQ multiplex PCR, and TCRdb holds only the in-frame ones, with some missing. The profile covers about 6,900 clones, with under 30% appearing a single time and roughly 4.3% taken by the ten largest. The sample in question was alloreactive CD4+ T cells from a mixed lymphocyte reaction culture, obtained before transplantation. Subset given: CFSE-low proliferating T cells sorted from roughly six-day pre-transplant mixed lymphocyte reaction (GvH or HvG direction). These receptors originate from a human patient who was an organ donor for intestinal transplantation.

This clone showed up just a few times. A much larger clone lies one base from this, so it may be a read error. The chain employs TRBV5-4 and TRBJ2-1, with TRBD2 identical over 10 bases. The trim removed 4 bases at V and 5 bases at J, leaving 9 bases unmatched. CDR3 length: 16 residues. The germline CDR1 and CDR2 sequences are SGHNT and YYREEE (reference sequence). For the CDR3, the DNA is TGTGCCAGCAGCCCTACTAGCGGGATGTTTGACAATGAGCAGTTCTTC. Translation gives CASSPTSGMFDNEQFF.

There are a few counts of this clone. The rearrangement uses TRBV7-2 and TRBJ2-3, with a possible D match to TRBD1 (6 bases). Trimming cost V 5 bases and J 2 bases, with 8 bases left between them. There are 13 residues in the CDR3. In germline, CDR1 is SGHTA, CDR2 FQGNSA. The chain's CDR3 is CASSRDITDTQYF. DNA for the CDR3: TGTGCCAGCAGCCGGGACATCACAGATACGCAGTATTTT.

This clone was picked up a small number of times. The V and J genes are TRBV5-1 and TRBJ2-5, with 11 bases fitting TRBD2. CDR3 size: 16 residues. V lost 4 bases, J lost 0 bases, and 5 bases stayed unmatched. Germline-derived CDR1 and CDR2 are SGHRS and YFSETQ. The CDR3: CASSPGLAEYQETQYF. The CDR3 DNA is TGCGCCAGCAGCCCGGGACTAGCGGAGTACCAAGAGACCCAGTACTTC.

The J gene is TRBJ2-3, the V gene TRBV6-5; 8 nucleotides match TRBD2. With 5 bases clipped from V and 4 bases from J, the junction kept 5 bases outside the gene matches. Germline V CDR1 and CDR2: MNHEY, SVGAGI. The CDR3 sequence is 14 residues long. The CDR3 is CASSESGSPDTQYF. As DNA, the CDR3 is TGTGCCAGCAGTGAGAGCGGGAGTCCAGATACGCAGTATTTT.

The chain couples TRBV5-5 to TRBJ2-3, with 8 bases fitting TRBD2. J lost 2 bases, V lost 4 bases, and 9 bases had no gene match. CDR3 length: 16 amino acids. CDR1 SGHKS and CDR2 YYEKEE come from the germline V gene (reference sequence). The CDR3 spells CASSQVLAGLTDTQYF. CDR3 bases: TGTGCCAGCAGCCAAGTGCTAGCGGGCCTCACAGATACGCAGTATTTT.

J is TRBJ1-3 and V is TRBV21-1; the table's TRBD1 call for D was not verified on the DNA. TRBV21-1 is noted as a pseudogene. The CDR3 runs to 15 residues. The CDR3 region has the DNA TGTGCCAGCAGCAAAGTGACAAGCTCTGGAAACACCATATATTTT. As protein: CASSKVTSSGNTIYF.

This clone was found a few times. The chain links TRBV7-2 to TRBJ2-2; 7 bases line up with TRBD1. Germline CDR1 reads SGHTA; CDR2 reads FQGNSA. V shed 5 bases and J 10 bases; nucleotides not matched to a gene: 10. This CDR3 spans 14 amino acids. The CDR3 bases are TGTGCCAGCAGCCCCGGGACAGTCGACACGGAGCTGTTTTTT. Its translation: CASSPGTVDTELFF.

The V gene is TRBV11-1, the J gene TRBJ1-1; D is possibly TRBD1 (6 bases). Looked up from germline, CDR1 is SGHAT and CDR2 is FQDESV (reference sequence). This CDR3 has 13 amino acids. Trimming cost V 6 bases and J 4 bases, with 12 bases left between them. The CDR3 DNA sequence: TGTGCCAGCAGTCAACAGGGTGGCACTGAAGCTTTCTTT. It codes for CASSQQGGTEAFF. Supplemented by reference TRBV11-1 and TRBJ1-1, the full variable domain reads EAEVAQSPRYKITEKSQAVAFWCDPISGHATLYWYRQILGQGPELLVQFQDESVVDDSQLPKDRFSAERLKGVDSTLKIQPAELGDSAMYLCASSQQGGTEAFFGQGTRLTVV.

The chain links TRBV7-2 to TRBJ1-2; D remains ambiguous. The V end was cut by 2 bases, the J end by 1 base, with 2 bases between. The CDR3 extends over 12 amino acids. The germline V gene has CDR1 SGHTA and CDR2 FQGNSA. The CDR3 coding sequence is TGTGCCAGCAGCTTACATAACTATGGCTACACCTTC. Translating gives CASSLHNYGYTF.

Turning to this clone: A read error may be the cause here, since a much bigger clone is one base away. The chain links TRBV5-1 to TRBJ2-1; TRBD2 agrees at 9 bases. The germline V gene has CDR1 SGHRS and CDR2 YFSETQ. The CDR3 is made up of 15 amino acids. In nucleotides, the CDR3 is TGCCCCAGCAGCTTGGCGGGAGGGGGGAGGAATGAGCAGTTCTTC. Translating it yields CPSSLAGGGRNEQFF.

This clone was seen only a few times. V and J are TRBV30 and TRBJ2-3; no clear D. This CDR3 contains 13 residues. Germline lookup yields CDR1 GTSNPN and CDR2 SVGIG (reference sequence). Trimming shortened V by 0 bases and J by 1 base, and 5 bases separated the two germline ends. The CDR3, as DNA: TGTGCCTGGAGTGTTGGTGGCACAGATACGCAGTATTTT. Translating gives CAWSVGGTDTQYF.

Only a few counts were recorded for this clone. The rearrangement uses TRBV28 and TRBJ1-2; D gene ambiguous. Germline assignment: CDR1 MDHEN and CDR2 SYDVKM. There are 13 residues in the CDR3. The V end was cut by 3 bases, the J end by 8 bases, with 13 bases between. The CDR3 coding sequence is TGTGCCAGCAGTTTGGAGATCGGACCAGGCTACACCTTC. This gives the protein CASSLEIGPGYTF.

As DNA, the CDR3 is TGTGCCAGCAGCCCCCGGGGGGCTAGCGGGATTCCAGATACGCAGTATTTT. Translated, it gives CASSPRGASGIPDTQYF. The V and J genes are TRBV9 and TRBJ2-3; 9 bases fit TRBD2. J lost 4 bases, V lost 4 bases, and 13 bases had no gene match. The V gene's germline CDR1 is SGDLS and CDR2 YYNGEE. The CDR3 covers 17 residues. Filled out from reference TRBV9 and TRBJ2-3, the complete variable domain reads DSGVTQTPKHLITATGQRVTLRCSPRSGDLSVYWYQQSLDQGLQFLIQYYNGEERAKGNILERFSAQQFPDLHSELNLSSLELGDSALYFCASSPRGASGIPDTQYFGPGTRLTVL.

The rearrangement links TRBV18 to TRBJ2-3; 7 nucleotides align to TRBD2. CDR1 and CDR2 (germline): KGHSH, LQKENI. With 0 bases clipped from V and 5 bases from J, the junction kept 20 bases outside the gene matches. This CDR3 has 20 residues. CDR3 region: CASSPPWVGGSMMHVDTQYF. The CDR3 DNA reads TGTGCCAGCTCACCACCGTGGGTTGGCGGGAGTATGATGCACGTAGATACGCAGTATTTT.

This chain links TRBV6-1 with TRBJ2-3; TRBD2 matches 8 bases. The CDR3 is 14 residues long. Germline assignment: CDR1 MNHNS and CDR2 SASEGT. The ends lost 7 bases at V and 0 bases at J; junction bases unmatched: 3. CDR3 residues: CASTRLASTDTQYF. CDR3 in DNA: TGTGCCAGCACACGACTAGCGAGCACAGATACGCAGTATTTT.